The rows below give T cell receptor beta chains drawn from one sample of a study of immune evolution from preneoplasia to lung adenocarcinoma. Profiling relied on immunoSEQ multiplex PCR, and the TCRdb table lists in-frame clones only, not all of them. This table has tens of thousands of clones, roughly 80% appearing once. Sequenced input: FFPE invasive lung adenocarcinoma tissue. The source is a person between 60 and 70 years old with lung adenocarcinoma. The CDR3 runs from the conserved cysteine through the conserved F or W. Fields, in order: J gene, D gene, V gene, clone size, CDR3 DNA, CDR3 protein. A D gene is named only where the DNA matches it firmly. The size field is filled for only some rows; it gives once, few, many or a size class.

J gene: TRBJ2-3
D gene: TRBD2
V gene: TRBV7-2
clone size: .
CDR3 DNA: TGTGCCAGCAGCTTAGTGCGGGAGAGCACAGATACGCAGTATTTT
CDR3 protein: CASSLVRESTDTQYF

J gene: TRBJ2-2
D gene: .
V gene: TRBV5-6
clone size: few
CDR3 DNA: TGTGCCAGCAGCCCTACGCGGAACACCGGGGAGCTGTTTTTT
CDR3 protein: CASSPTRNTGELFF

J gene: TRBJ1-2
D gene: .
V gene: TRBV5-1
clone size: .
CDR3 DNA: TGCGCCAGCAGTTTTGAGACTCCTAACTATGGCTACACCTTC
CDR3 protein: CASSFETPNYGYTF

J gene: TRBJ2-5
D gene: .
V gene: TRBV11-3
clone size: .
CDR3 DNA: TGTGCCAGCAGCCCTAAATTGGGAGAAGAGACCCAGTACTTC
CDR3 protein: CASSPKLGEETQYF

J gene: TRBJ2-3
D gene: .
V gene: TRBV5-6
clone size: .
CDR3 DNA: TGTGCCAGCAGCTTGGCCGTCAGTAGTTTTGATACGCAGTATTTT
CDR3 protein: CASSLAVSSFDTQYF

J gene: TRBJ2-1
D gene: .
V gene: TRBV27
clone size: once
CDR3 DNA: TGTGCCAGCAAAGACAGGTCCTACAATGAGCAGTTCTTC
CDR3 protein: CASKDRSYNEQFF

J gene: TRBJ2-2
D gene: TRBD2
V gene: TRBV6-1
clone size: .
CDR3 DNA: TGTGCCAGCAGTCCTAGCGGCACCGGGGAGCTGTTTTTT
CDR3 protein: CASSPSGTGELFF

J gene: TRBJ2-1
D gene: .
V gene: TRBV7-3
clone size: once
CDR3 DNA: TGTGCCAGCAGCTTAACTAGCGACGGTGAGCAGTTCTTC
CDR3 protein: CASSLTSDGEQFF

J gene: TRBJ2-3
D gene: .
V gene: TRBV2
clone size: .
CDR3 DNA: TGTGCCAGCAGTGAAATGAGGCCGACCTCGATCGGGGAGTATTTT
CDR3 protein: CASSEMRPTSIGEYF

J gene: TRBJ2-2
D gene: .
V gene: TRBV2
clone size: .
CDR3 DNA: TGTGCCAGCAGGGGGGGACAGAACACCGGGGAGCTGTTTTTT
CDR3 protein: CASRGGQNTGELFF

J gene: TRBJ2-1
D gene: TRBD1
V gene: TRBV7-2
clone size: .
CDR3 DNA: TGTGCCAGCAGCTTAGCTCGACAGGGTTTATTGTTCTTC
CDR3 protein: CASSLARQGLLFF

J gene: TRBJ2-2
D gene: TRBD1
V gene: TRBV5-1
clone size: few
CDR3 DNA: TGCGCCAGCAGTCGCTGGACAGGGGAAGCCGGGGAGCTGTTTTTT
CDR3 protein: CASSRWTGEAGELFF

J gene: TRBJ1-2
D gene: .
V gene: TRBV6-5
clone size: .
CDR3 DNA: TGTGCCAGCAGTTACGGAGGCGGCTATGGCTACACCTTC
CDR3 protein: CASSYGGGYGYTF

J gene: TRBJ1-1
D gene: TRBD1
V gene: TRBV19
clone size: .
CDR3 DNA: TGTGCCAGTAGGATCACAGGGGGCACTGAAGCTTTCTTT
CDR3 protein: CASRITGGTEAFF

J gene: TRBJ2-3
D gene: TRBD2
V gene: TRBV6-5
clone size: .
CDR3 DNA: TGTGCCAGCAGGTTAGCGGGACCACAGGATACGCAGTATTTT
CDR3 protein: CASRLAGPQDTQYF

J gene: TRBJ2-5
D gene: .
V gene: TRBV19
clone size: .
CDR3 DNA: TGTGCCAGTAGTATAAGCAGGGATAAGACCCAGTACTTC
CDR3 protein: CASSISRDKTQYF

J gene: TRBJ1-3
D gene: .
V gene: TRBV2
clone size: .
CDR3 DNA: TGTGCCAGCAGTGAAGCGGGTATGGGGAAGAACACCATATATTTT
CDR3 protein: CASSEAGMGKNTIYF

J gene: TRBJ2-7
D gene: TRBD1
V gene: TRBV2
clone size: .
CDR3 DNA: TGTGCCAGCAGACTCGACAGGGGGGGTTCTCAGGAGCAGTACTTC
CDR3 protein: CASRLDRGGSQEQYF

J gene: TRBJ2-7
D gene: .
V gene: TRBV6-6
clone size: .
CDR3 DNA: TGTGCCAGCAGTTACGACCGGTACGAGCAGTACTTC
CDR3 protein: CASSYDRYEQYF

J gene: TRBJ2-1
D gene: TRBD2
V gene: TRBV5-1
clone size: .
CDR3 DNA: TGCGCCAGCAGCTTGGCCCCGTTAGCGGGCTCCTACAATGAGCAGTTCTTC
CDR3 protein: CASSLAPLAGSYNEQFF

J gene: TRBJ2-3
D gene: TRBD1
V gene: TRBV5-8
clone size: once
CDR3 DNA: TGTGCCAGCAGCTGGGGACAGGAGGTAGGAGATACGCAGTATTTT
CDR3 protein: CASSWGQEVGDTQYF

J gene: TRBJ2-5
D gene: .
V gene: TRBV30
clone size: .
CDR3 DNA: TGTGCCTGGACCCCAACCCAGGGGGGTCGAGAGACCCAGTACTTC
CDR3 protein: CAWTPTQGGRETQYF

J gene: TRBJ1-1
D gene: TRBD1
V gene: TRBV19
clone size: few
CDR3 DNA: TGTGCCAGTAGCAGGGGGAAAGCTTTCTTT
CDR3 protein: CASSRGKAFF

J gene: TRBJ1-2
D gene: .
V gene: TRBV5-1
clone size: .
CDR3 DNA: TGCGCCAGCAGCTTGGACCTCAATCCCGCGCGGTATGGCTACACCTTC
CDR3 protein: CASSLDLNPARYGYTF

J gene: TRBJ1-4
D gene: .
V gene: TRBV5-1
clone size: .
CDR3 DNA: TGCGCCAGCAGCTTATCACAGGGAGGTGGAGAAAAACTGTTTTTT
CDR3 protein: CASSLSQGGGEKLFF

J gene: TRBJ2-7
D gene: TRBD2
V gene: TRBV5-8
clone size: few
CDR3 DNA: TGTGCCAGCAGCGGGTTAGCGGGAGTGGGCGAGCAGTACTTC
CDR3 protein: CASSGLAGVGEQYF

J gene: TRBJ2-5
D gene: TRBD2
V gene: TRBV5-1
clone size: .
CDR3 DNA: TGCGCCAGCAGCTTGGGGGCCGTAGCGGGGACAGAGACCCAGTACTTC
CDR3 protein: CASSLGAVAGTETQYF

J gene: TRBJ1-2
D gene: TRBD1
V gene: TRBV13
clone size: .
CDR3 DNA: TGTGCCAGCAGCATACGGGACAGGTGGATAAGCTACACCTTC
CDR3 protein: CASSIRDRWISYTF

J gene: TRBJ2-3
D gene: .
V gene: TRBV12-5
clone size: .
CDR3 DNA: TGTGCTAGTGGCCCAACAGGGATCGGCGCAGATACGCAGTATTTT
CDR3 protein: CASGPTGIGADTQYF

J gene: TRBJ2-7
D gene: TRBD1
V gene: TRBV30
clone size: .
CDR3 DNA: TGTGCCTGGAGTAAGGGTGGGACAGCCGTTTACGAGCAGTACTTC
CDR3 protein: CAWSKGGTAVYEQYF

J gene: TRBJ2-7
D gene: .
V gene: TRBV2
clone size: once
CDR3 DNA: TGTGCCAGCGGGGAACAGAGTTCCTCCTACGAGCAGTACTTC
CDR3 protein: CASGEQSSSYEQYF

J gene: TRBJ2-7
D gene: TRBD1
V gene: TRBV6-5
clone size: .
CDR3 DNA: TGTGCCAGCAGCAAACAGGGGGACTACGAGCAGTACTTC
CDR3 protein: CASSKQGDYEQYF

J gene: TRBJ2-1
D gene: TRBD2
V gene: TRBV11-2
clone size: few
CDR3 DNA: TGTGCCAGCAGCTCCGAGCGGGACGGGTTCTTC
CDR3 protein: CASSSERDGFF

J gene: TRBJ1-2
D gene: .
V gene: TRBV11-2
clone size: .
CDR3 DNA: TGTGCCAGCAGCCCCGTTAGGGCAGCTAACTATGGCTACACCTTC
CDR3 protein: CASSPVRAANYGYTF

J gene: TRBJ2-7
D gene: .
V gene: TRBV6-1
clone size: .
CDR3 DNA: TGTGCCAGCAGTGACACTCAAGGGAGTAGCTCCTACGAGCAGTACTTC
CDR3 protein: CASSDTQGSSSYEQYF

J gene: TRBJ2-7
D gene: .
V gene: TRBV7-2
clone size: .
CDR3 DNA: TGTGCCAGCAGCAAAAGGGGCGCTCGGAACGAGCAGTACTTC
CDR3 protein: CASSKRGARNEQYF

J gene: TRBJ2-7
D gene: TRBD2
V gene: TRBV18
clone size: .
CDR3 DNA: TGTGCCAGCTCACCCGTACTTACTAGCGGAGGGACTTACGAGCAGTACTTC
CDR3 protein: CASSPVLTSGGTYEQYF

J gene: TRBJ2-7
D gene: TRBD2
V gene: TRBV9
clone size: .
CDR3 DNA: TGTGCCAGCAGCCCGGGACTAGCGGACTACGAGCAGTACTTC
CDR3 protein: CASSPGLADYEQYF

J gene: TRBJ1-2
D gene: TRBD1
V gene: TRBV5-1
clone size: medium-sized
CDR3 DNA: TGCGCCAGCAGCTCCGGACAGGGCCGGGGCTATGGCTACACCTTC
CDR3 protein: CASSSGQGRGYGYTF

J gene: TRBJ1-3
D gene: .
V gene: TRBV9
clone size: .
CDR3 DNA: TGTGCCAGCAGCGTAGGGTCAGGGGCTGGAAACACCATATATTTT
CDR3 protein: CASSVGSGAGNTIYF

J gene: TRBJ2-3
D gene: TRBD1
V gene: TRBV9
clone size: medium-sized
CDR3 DNA: TGTGCCAGCAGCGAGGGGACAGATAACACAGATACGCAGTATTTT
CDR3 protein: CASSEGTDNTDTQYF